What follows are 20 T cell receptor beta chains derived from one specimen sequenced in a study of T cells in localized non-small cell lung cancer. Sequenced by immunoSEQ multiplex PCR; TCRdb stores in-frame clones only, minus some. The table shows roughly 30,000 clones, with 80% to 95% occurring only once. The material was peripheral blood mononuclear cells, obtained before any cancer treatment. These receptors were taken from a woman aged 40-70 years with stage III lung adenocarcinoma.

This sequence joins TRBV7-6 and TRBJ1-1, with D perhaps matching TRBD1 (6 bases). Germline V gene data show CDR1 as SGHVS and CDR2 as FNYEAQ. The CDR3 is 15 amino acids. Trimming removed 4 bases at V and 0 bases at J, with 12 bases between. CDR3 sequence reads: CASSSGAGMNTEAFF. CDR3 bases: TGTGCCAGCAGCTCGGGGGCAGGCATGAACACTGAAGCTTTCTTT.

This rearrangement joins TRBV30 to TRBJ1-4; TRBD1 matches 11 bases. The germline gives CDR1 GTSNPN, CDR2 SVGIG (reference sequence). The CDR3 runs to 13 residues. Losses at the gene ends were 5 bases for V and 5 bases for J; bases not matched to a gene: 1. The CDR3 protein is CAWGTGGNEKLFF. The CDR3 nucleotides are TGTGCCTGGGGGACAGGGGGGAATGAAAAACTGTTTTTT.

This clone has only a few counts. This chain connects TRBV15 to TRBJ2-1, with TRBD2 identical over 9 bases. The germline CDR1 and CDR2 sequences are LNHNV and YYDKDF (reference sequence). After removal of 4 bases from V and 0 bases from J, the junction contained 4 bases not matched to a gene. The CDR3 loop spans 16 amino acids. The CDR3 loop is CATSTPTSGSYNEQFF. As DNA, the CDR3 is TGTGCCACCAGCACCCCGACTAGCGGCTCCTACAATGAGCAGTTCTTC.

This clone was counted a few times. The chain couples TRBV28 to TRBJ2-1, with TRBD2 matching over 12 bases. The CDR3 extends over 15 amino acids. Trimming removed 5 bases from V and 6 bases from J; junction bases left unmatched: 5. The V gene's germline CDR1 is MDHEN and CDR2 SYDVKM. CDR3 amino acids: CASSAGTSGFNEQFF. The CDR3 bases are TGTGCCAGCAGTGCAGGGACTAGCGGGTTCAATGAGCAGTTCTTC.

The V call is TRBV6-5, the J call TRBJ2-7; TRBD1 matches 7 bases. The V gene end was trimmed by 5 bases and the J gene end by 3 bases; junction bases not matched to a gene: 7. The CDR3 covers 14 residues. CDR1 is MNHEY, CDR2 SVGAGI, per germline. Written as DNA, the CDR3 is TGTGCCAGCAGTCCCGCCGGGACAGACTACGAGCAGTACTTC. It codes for CASSPAGTDYEQYF.

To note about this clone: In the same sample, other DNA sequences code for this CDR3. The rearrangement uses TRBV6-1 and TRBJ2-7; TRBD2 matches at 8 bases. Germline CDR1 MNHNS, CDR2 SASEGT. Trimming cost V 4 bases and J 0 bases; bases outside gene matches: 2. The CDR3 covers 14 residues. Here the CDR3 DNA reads TGTGCCAGCAGTGGGCGGGGGGCCTCCTACGAGCAGTACTTC. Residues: CASSGRGASYEQYF.

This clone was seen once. CDR3 sequence reads: CASSLAWGESDTQYF. For the CDR3, the DNA is TGTGCCAGCAGCTTAGCATGGGGGGAGTCAGATACGCAGTATTTT. V usage is TRBV7-6 and J usage is TRBJ2-3; D is perhaps TRBD2 (6 bases). V lost 0 bases and J 4 bases, leaving 11 bases between the germline ends. Looked up from germline, CDR1 is SGHVS and CDR2 is FNYEAQ. This CDR3 spans 15 amino acids.

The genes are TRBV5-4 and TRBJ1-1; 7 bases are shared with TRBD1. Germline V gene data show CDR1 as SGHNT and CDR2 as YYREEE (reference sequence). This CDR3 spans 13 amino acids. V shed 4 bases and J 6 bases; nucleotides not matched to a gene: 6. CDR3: CASSPGTESEAFF. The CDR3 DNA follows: TGTGCCAGCAGCCCGGGGACAGAGTCTGAAGCTTTCTTT.

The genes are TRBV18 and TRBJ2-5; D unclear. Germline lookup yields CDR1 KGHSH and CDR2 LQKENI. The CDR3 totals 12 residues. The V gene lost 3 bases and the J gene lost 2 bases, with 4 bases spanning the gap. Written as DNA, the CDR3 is TGTGCCAGCTCACCTTCACAAGAGACCCAGTACTTC. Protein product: CASSPSQETQYF.

This chain's CDR3 is CASSQDSGKYEQYF. In DNA, the CDR3 is TGCGCCAGCAGCCAAGATTCCGGGAAGTACGAGCAGTACTTC. V and J are TRBV4-3 and TRBJ2-7, with a weak D call TRBD2 (5 bases). V was cut by 0 bases and J by 4 bases, with 10 bases left in between. CDR1 is LGHNA, CDR2 YSLEER, per germline. This CDR3 contains 14 residues.

CDR3 in amino acids: CASSVGSSYEQYF. The CDR3 DNA is TGTGCCAGCAGTGTAGGGAGCTCCTACGAGCAGTACTTC. The V call is TRBV2, the J call TRBJ2-7; D possibly corresponds to TRBD2 (5 bases). CDR1 SNHLY and CDR2 FYNNEI come from the germline V gene. This CDR3 spans 13 amino acids. The V end was cut by 4 bases, the J end by 0 bases, with 7 bases between.

The CDR3 DNA reads TGTGCCAGCAGTCGACAGGGGGATGAAGCTTTCTTT. Its protein product is CASSRQGDEAFF. V and J are TRBV7-9 and TRBJ1-1; the match to TRBD1 covers 9 bases. From germline, CDR1 is SEHNR and CDR2 FQNEAQ (reference sequence). V dropped 6 bases and J dropped 7; count of bases not matched to a gene: 3. The CDR3 spans 12 residues.

The CDR3 DNA reads TGTGCCAGCAGTTCGACAGGGAGCACCGGGGAGCTGTTTTTT. It specifies CASSSTGSTGELFF. The chain recombines TRBV28 with TRBJ2-2; 7 nucleotides agree with TRBD1. The V gene's germline CDR1 is MDHEN and CDR2 SYDVKM. V gave up 4 bases and J gave up 4 bases; unmatched junction bases: 3. The CDR3 is 14 amino acids.

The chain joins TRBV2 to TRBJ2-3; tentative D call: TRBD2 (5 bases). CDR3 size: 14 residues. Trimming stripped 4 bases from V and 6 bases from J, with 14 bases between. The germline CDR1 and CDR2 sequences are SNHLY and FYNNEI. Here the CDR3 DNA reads TGTGCCAGCAGTGTAGCGACCTCTGGGGATACGCAGTATTTT. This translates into CASSVATSGDTQYF.

For the CDR3, the DNA is TGTGCCAGCAGTTACTCGACTGGGGGCGAGAAAGCTTTCTTT. Translated: CASSYSTGGEKAFF. The chain links TRBV6-5 to TRBJ1-1; D is perhaps TRBD1 (6 bases). Germline CDR1 is MNHEY and CDR2 is SVGAGI. The V end was cut by 0 bases, the J end by 9 bases, with 14 bases between. There are 14 residues in the CDR3.

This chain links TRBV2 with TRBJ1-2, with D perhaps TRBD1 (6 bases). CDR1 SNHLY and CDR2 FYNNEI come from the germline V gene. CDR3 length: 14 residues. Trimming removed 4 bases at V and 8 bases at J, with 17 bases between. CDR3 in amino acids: CASSVQGQLEGYTF. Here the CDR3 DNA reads TGTGCCAGCAGTGTGCAGGGGCAGTTGGAAGGCTACACCTTC.

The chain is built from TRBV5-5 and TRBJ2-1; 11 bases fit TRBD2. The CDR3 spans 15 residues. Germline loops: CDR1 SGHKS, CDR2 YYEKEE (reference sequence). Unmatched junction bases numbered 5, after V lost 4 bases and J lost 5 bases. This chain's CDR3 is CASSPTSGSHNEQFF. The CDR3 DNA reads TGTGCCAGCAGCCCCACTAGCGGGAGCCACAATGAGCAGTTCTTC.

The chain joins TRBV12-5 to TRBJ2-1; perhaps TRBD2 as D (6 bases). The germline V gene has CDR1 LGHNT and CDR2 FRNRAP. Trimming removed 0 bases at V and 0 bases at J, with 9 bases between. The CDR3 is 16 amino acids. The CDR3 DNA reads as TGTGCTAGTGGTTTGGTTTTGGGGGGCTCCTACAATGAGCAGTTCTTC. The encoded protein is CASGLVLGGSYNEQFF.

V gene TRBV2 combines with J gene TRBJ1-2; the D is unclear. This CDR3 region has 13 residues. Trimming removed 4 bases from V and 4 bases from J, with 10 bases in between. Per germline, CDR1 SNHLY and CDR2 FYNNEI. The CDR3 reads CASSAMVTYGYTF. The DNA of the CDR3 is TGTGCCAGCAGTGCAATGGTAACCTATGGCTACACCTTC.

CDR3 in amino acids: CASSPRQGVGTGELFF. CDR3 DNA: TGTGCCAGCTCACCAAGGCAGGGGGTCGGCACCGGGGAGCTGTTTTTT. The chain combines TRBV18 with TRBJ2-2, with 7 bases fitting TRBD1. V lost 2 bases, J lost 4 bases, and 7 bases stayed unmatched. Germline-derived CDR1 and CDR2 are KGHSH and LQKENI. This CDR3 comprises 16 residues.